The text below deals with one T cell receptor beta chain. This entry comes from a study of memory CD4+ T cells and cytomegalovirus serostatus. Measured with immunoSEQ multiplex PCR; TCRdb has only the in-frame clones, and not every one. Of tens of thousands of clones in the sample, roughly 80% were seen once. V was clipped by 7 bases and J by 0 bases; unmatched bases: 5. Germline CDR1 MNHEY, CDR2 SMNVEV (reference sequence). This CDR3 contains 14 residues. The sort gate was single viable CD3+CD4+CD8-CD45RO+ cells for memory CD4+ T cells. The chain has TRBV27 and TRBJ1-1, with 7 bases aligning to TRBD1. Input material: memory CD4+ T cells from blood. This clonotype was sampled from an adult in good health and CMV-seronegative. For the CDR3, the DNA is TGTGCCAGCACCAAGACAGGGATGAACACTGAAGCTTTCTTT. Protein product: CASTKTGMNTEAFF.